This T cell receptor (beta chain) appears in the sequencing data of a study of T cells in Graves' hyperthyroidism and ophthalmopathy. This clonotype was detected ten times or more. What it recognizes is unknown. Regions amplified from RNA transcripts were the TCR beta CDR3 regions. Researchers ran a first-round RT-PCR on the TCR CDR3 using the HTBI primer set. TCRdb used MiXCR to reprocess the multiplex PCR reads, holding one entry per CDR3 protein. The sample lists a few hundred thousand distinct CDR3 sequences, over 15% occurring once. Overall study results and limits: The model identified upcoming ophthalmopathy a median approximately six months ahead of onset.

Diagnosis relied on clinical symptoms, serum thyroxine and TRAb, thyroid ultrasound and orbital computed tomography. This CDR3 region has 15 residues. Per germline, CDR1 SNHLY and CDR2 FYNNEI. The junction had 7 bases not matched to a gene; V was cut back by 3 bases and J by 7 bases. The TCR originated in a woman between 18 and 30 years old with Graves' ophthalmopathy. Sequencing used blood. The chain recombines TRBV2 with TRBJ1-2, with TRBD1 identical over 11 bases. Written as DNA, the CDR3 is TGTGCCAGCAGTGAGTTTGGGACAGGGGGTACTGGCTACACCTTC. This codes for CASSEFGTGGTGYTF.